This T cell receptor beta chain emerged from a study of blood T cell repertoires in COVID-19. As for the study in general: T cells, B-cell-depleted T cells, or PBMCs supplied cDNA or gDNA.

TCRdb's table, derived via immunoSEQ multiplex PCR, lists solely in-frame clones and lacks some. The table has over 200,000 clones, approximately 85% seen once. The germline CDR1 and CDR2 sequences are LGHNA and YNFKEQ. The CDR3 extends over 17 amino acids. Trimming removed 3 bases from V and 0 bases from J; junction bases left unmatched: 11. The TCR originated in a human donor in a cohort sampled during active COVID-19. Sequencing was carried out using peripheral blood. V gene TRBV4-2 combines with J gene TRBJ2-7, with 7 bases fitting TRBD2. CDR3 bases: TGTGCCAGCAGCCATGAAGGGAGGGAGTGGAGCTCCTACGAGCAGTACTTC. It specifies CASSHEGREWSSYEQYF.